Following are 20 T cell receptor beta chains from one sample sequenced in a study of Ad26.COV2.S vaccination and SARS-CoV-2 variants (dated by TCRdb to the early 2020s). The treatment or condition label for this specimen denotes: some 19 received Ad26.COV2.S at low or high dose, single or two shots; about 5 received placebo; per-sample allocation not given. For vaccine and placebo recipients, the sequenced repertoires came from samples collected on day 63 after the first injection. Library preparation employed the immunoSEQ multiplex PCR assay. Not all clones reach the TCRdb copy of this immuneACCESS table, which keeps in-frame sequences only. Checked studies attribute under half of the gap to unresolved V genes and leave the rest unexplained. This sample is represented by roughly 500,000 clones; 87% of them were singletons. The top ten constitute more than 10% of the sample. Sequencing was performed on peripheral blood, taken in a trial of Ad26.COV2.S vaccine versus placebo. Receptor source: a person between 18 and 60 years old who received the Ad26.COV2.S COVID-19 vaccine or a placebo.

This chain uses TRBV19 with TRBJ2-2; D not resolved. Trimming left V 5 bases short and J 3 bases short, with 10 bases between. Germline lookup yields CDR1 LNHDA and CDR2 SQIVND (reference sequence). The CDR3 is 14 residues long. The CDR3 spells CASSPTTHTGELFF. CDR3 coding DNA: TGTGCCAGTAGTCCTACCACCCACACCGGGGAGCTGTTTTTT.

J is TRBJ1-5 and V is TRBV19; D possibly corresponds to TRBD1 (6 bases). V shed 4 bases and J shed 7 bases, with 17 bases lying between them. There are 15 residues in the CDR3. Germline V gene data show CDR1 as LNHDA and CDR2 as SQIVND (reference sequence). DNA of the CDR3: TGTGCCAGTAGTAGGCCGGGGGCAGGGCGCCAGCCCCAGCATTTT. Protein sequence: CASSRPGAGRQPQHF.

V is TRBV6-6 and J is TRBJ2-7; D not resolved. Germline-derived CDR1 and CDR2 are MNHNY and SVGAGI (reference sequence). V lost 6 bases and J lost 6, with 9 bases in between. The CDR3 is made up of 11 amino acids. CDR3 sequence (DNA): TGTGCCAGCAGGTTCGAGTCCGAGCAGTACTTC. This gives the protein CASRFESEQYF.

This rearrangement joins TRBV9 to TRBJ2-1; 7 nucleotides agree with TRBD2. The CDR3 runs 15 residues. Germline CDR1 and CDR2: SGDLS and YYNGEE. The V segment lost 3 bases and the J segment 7 bases; nucleotides outside the gene matches: 10. The CDR3, as DNA: TGTGCCAGCAGCGCAGGACACGCCGGGGGGAATGAGCAGTTCTTC. Protein: CASSAGHAGGNEQFF.

The chain couples TRBV11-2 to TRBJ1-5; unclear D gene. The CDR3 loop spans 13 amino acids. V dropped 1 base and J dropped 5 bases, with 6 bases sitting between them. CDR1 and CDR2 from the germline V gene are SGHAT and FQNNGV. The CDR3 sequence: CASSLGDYQPQHF. The CDR3 DNA reads TGTGCCAGCAGCTTAGGTGATTATCAGCCCCAGCATTTT.

The chain carries TRBV28 and TRBJ1-1; D is possibly TRBD1 (6 bases). Germline CDR1 reads MDHEN; CDR2 reads SYDVKM. The ends were cut back, 5 bases at V and 1 base at J, with 11 bases in the middle. CDR3 length equals 14 residues. The chain's CDR3 is CASSTGTTNTEAFF. The CDR3 DNA reads TGTGCCAGCAGTACCGGGACAACGAACACTGAAGCTTTCTTT.

The genes are TRBV11-2 and TRBJ2-1; 7 nucleotides align to TRBD2. Germline CDR1 reads SGHAT; CDR2 reads FQNNGV. CDR3 size: 13 residues. Unmatched junction bases numbered 4, after V lost 2 bases and J lost 9 bases. The CDR3 spells CASSLTSGGEQFF. In DNA form, the CDR3 reads TGTGCCAGCAGCTTAACGTCGGGAGGTGAGCAGTTCTTC. Complete variable domain (other parts from reference TRBV11-2 and TRBJ2-1): EAGVAQSPRYKIIEKRQSVAFWCNPISGHATLYWYQQILGQGPKLLIQFQNNGVVDDSQLPKDRFSAERLKGVDSTLKIQPAKLEDSAVYLCASSLTSGGEQFFGPGTRLTVL.

The chain recombines TRBV15 with TRBJ1-5; TRBD1 agrees at 9 bases. The CDR3 is made up of 16 amino acids. Germline values: CDR1 LNHNV, CDR2 YYDKDF (reference sequence). Germline trimming cut 7 bases from V and 3 bases from J; bases unmatched to any gene: 10. The CDR3 nucleotides read TGTGCCACCACCATATCCGGACAGGGGCCCAATCAGCCCCAGCATTTT. This sequence encodes CATTISGQGPNQPQHF.

The V gene is TRBV19, the J gene TRBJ1-4, with 8 positions matching TRBD1. The CDR3 spans 16 residues. In germline, CDR1 is LNHDA, CDR2 SQIVND (reference sequence). After removal of 4 bases from V and 2 bases from J, the junction contained 6 bases not matched to a gene. CDR3 region: CASSTRQGRTNEKLFF. The CDR3 DNA reads as TGTGCCAGTAGTACCCGACAGGGGAGGACTAATGAAAAACTGTTTTTT.

This chain joins TRBV9 and TRBJ2-1; 7 bases line up with TRBD2. J was trimmed by 9 bases and V by 2 bases; bases with no gene match: 11. The CDR3 length is 15 residues. Germline values: CDR1 SGDLS, CDR2 YYNGEE. CDR3 nucleotide sequence: TGTGCCAGCAGCGTCGAGGGAGGGCCTCCCGGTGAGCAGTTCTTC. Translating gives CASSVEGGPPGEQFF.

V usage is TRBV11-3 and J usage is TRBJ2-3; possible D gene TRBD2, 5 bases. The germline V gene has CDR1 SGHNT and CDR2 YENEEA. V gave up 1 base and J gave up 9 bases, with 14 bases separating them. This CDR3 region has 14 residues. The CDR3 DNA reads as TGTGCCAGCAGCTTAGGCCTAGCAGGAGGCACGCAGTATTTT. Its protein is CASSLGLAGGTQYF.

In the case of this clone: Other DNA sequences in this specimen translate into the identical CDR3. The rearrangement joins TRBV28 to TRBJ2-3, with 7 nucleotides matching TRBD2. Trimming took 5 bases from V and 2 from J; bases not matched to a gene: 4. The CDR3 loop spans 14 amino acids. CDR1 and CDR2 (germline): MDHEN, SYDVKM. The CDR3 loop reads CASSPSGNTDTQYF. The CDR3 DNA reads as TGTGCCAGCAGTCCCAGCGGGAACACAGATACGCAGTATTTT.

This clone appeared a single time. The V gene is TRBV13, the J gene TRBJ1-1, with D uncertain. There are 11 residues in the CDR3. V lost 8 bases to trimming and J lost 3 bases, with 7 bases between them. Germline assignment: CDR1 PRHDT and CDR2 FYEKMQ (reference sequence). CDR3 region: CASSADTEAFF. Written as DNA, the CDR3 is TGTGCCAGCTCTGCGGACACTGAAGCTTTCTTT.

This clone was recorded a few times. The chain has TRBV27 and TRBJ2-7, with 7 bases matching TRBD1. V trimming: 6 bases; J trimming: 6 bases; junction bases outside the gene matches: 14. The germline V gene has CDR1 MNHEY and CDR2 SMNVEV (reference sequence). The CDR3 extends over 15 amino acids. The CDR3 protein is CASSPGEGASGEQYF. In DNA, the CDR3 is TGTGCCAGCAGCCCCGGTGAGGGGGCGTCGGGCGAGCAGTACTTC.

V and J are TRBV3-1 (or the pseudogene TRBV3-2) and TRBJ1-4; a possible D gene is TRBD1 (5 bases). Looked up from germline, CDR1 is LGHDT and CDR2 is YNNKEL (reference sequence). This CDR3 has 14 amino acids. The ends were cut back, 6 bases at V and 8 bases at J, with 16 bases in the middle. The CDR3 sequence: CASSLAGGKEKLFF. DNA for the CDR3: TGTGCCAGCAGTCTCGCCGGGGGGAAGGAAAAACTGTTTTTT.

Note on this clone: A junction end diverges from the germline sequence, so it may reflect a read error. The chain employs TRBV5-5 and TRBJ2-1, with D possibly being TRBD1 or TRBD2 (5 bases each). Germline V gene lookup returns CDR1 SGHKS and CDR2 YYEKEE (reference sequence). CDR3 length: 10 amino acids. CDR3 loop: CASRGRDQIF. The CDR3, as DNA: TGTGCCAGCAGGGGCCGGGACCAGATCTTC.

V usage is TRBV28 and J usage is TRBJ2-5; 9 bases agree with TRBD1. With V trimmed by 3 bases and J by 5 bases, 4 bases remained unmatched. The germline V gene has CDR1 MDHEN and CDR2 SYDVKM. The CDR3 runs to 14 residues. CDR3 DNA: TGTGCCAGCAGTTTCCGGACAGGGGAGGAGACCCAGTACTTC. Translating gives CASSFRTGEETQYF.

The chain joins TRBV19 to TRBJ2-3, with 14 positions matching TRBD2. The CDR3 contains 21 residues. Germline CDR1 and CDR2: LNHDA and SQIVND (reference sequence). The trim removed 1 base at V and 0 bases at J, leaving 12 bases unmatched. The CDR3 bases are TGTGCCAGTAGTATAGGTCGGACTAGCGGGAGGCCCCGGTCTAGCACAGATACGCAGTATTTT. Translated: CASSIGRTSGRPRSSTDTQYF.

The chain couples TRBV10-2 to TRBJ2-2; D is unclear. The CDR3 contains 14 residues. Germline assignment: CDR1 WSHSY and CDR2 SAAADI. V was trimmed by 2 bases and J by 0 bases, leaving 4 bases between them. DNA for the CDR3: TGCGCCAGCAGTGAGCTAGCGAACACCGGGGAGCTGTTTTTT. The encoded protein is CASSELANTGELFF.

V gene TRBV18 combines with J gene TRBJ2-1, with TRBD1 matching 7 bases. Germline V gives CDR1 KGHSH, CDR2 LQKENI. The CDR3 runs to 13 residues. Germline trimming cut 6 bases from V and 8 bases from J; bases unmatched to any gene: 7. CDR3 DNA: TGTGCCAGCTCCCAGGGACAGTTCCATGAGCAGTTCTTC. It is translated as CASSQGQFHEQFF.